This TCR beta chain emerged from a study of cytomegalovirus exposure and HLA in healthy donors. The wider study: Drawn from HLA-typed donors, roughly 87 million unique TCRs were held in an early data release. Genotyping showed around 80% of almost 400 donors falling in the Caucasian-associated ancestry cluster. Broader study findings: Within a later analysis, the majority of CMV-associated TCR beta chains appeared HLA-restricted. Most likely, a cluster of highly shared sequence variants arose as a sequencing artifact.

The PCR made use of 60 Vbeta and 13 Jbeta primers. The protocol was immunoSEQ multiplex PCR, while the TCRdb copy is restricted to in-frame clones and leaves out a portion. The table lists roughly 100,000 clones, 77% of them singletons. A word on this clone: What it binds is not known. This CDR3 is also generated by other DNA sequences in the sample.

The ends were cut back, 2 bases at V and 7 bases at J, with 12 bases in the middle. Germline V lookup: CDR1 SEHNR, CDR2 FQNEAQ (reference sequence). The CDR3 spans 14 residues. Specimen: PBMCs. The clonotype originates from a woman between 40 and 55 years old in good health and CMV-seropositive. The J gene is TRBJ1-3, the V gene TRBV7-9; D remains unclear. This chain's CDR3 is CASSLPGSGNTIYF. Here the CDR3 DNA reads TGTGCCAGCAGCTTACCGGGGAGTGGGAACACCATATATTTT.